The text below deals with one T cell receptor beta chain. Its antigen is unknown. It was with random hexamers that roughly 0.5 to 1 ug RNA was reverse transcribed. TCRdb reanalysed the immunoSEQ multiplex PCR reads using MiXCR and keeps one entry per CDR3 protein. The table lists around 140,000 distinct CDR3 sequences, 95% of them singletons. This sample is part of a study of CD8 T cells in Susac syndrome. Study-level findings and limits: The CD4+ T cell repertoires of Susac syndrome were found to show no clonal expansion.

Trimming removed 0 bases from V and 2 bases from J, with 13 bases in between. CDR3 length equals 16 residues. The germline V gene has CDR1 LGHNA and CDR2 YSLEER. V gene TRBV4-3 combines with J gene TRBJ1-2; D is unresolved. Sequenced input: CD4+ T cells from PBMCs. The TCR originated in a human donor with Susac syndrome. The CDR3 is CASSQEVLGGNYGYTF. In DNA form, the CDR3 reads TGCGCCAGCAGCCAAGAGGTGCTGGGCGGGAACTATGGCTACACCTTC.